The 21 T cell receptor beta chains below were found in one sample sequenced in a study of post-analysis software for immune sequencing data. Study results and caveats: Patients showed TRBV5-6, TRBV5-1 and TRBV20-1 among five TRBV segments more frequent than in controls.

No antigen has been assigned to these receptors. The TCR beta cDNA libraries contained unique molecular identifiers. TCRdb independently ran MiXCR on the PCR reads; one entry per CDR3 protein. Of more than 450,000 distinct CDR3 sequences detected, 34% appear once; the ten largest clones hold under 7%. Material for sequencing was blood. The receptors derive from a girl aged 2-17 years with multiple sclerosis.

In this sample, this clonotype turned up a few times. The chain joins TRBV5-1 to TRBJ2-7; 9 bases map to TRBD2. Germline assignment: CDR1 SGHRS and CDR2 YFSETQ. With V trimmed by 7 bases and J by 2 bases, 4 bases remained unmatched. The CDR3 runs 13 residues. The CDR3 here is CASDLAGPYEQYF. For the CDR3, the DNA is TGCGCCAGCGATCTAGCGGGGCCCTACGAGCAGTACTTC.

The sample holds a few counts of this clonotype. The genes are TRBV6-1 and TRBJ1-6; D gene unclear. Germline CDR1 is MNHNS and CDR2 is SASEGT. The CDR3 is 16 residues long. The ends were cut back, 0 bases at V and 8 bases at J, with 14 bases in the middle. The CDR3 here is CASSEARTGYDSPLHF. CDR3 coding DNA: TGTGCCAGCAGTGAAGCACGGACGGGGTATGATTCACCCCTCCACTTT.

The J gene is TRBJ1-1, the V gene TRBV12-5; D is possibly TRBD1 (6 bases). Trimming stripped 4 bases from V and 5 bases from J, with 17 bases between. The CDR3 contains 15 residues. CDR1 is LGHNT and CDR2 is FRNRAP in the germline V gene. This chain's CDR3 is CASGYTGITLTEAFF. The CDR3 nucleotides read TGTGCTAGTGGTTATACAGGGATTACTCTTACTGAAGCTTTCTTT.

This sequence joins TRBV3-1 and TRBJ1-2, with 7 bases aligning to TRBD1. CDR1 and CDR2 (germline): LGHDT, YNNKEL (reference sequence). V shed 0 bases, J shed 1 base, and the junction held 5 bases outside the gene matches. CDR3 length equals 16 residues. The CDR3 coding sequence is TGTGCCAGCAGCCAAGAGGGGACAGAACGTAACTATGGCTACACCTTC. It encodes CASSQEGTERNYGYTF.

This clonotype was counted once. The CDR3 nucleotides are TGTGCCAGCAGTAAGGGGACAGAATACAATGAGCAGTTCTTC. Translation gives CASSKGTEYNEQFF. The V gene is TRBV6-5, the J gene TRBJ2-1; 7 nucleotides line up with TRBD1. The CDR3 is made up of 14 amino acids. V lost 5 bases, J lost 4 bases, and 5 bases stayed unmatched. Germline V gene sequence: CDR1 MNHEY, CDR2 SVGAGI.

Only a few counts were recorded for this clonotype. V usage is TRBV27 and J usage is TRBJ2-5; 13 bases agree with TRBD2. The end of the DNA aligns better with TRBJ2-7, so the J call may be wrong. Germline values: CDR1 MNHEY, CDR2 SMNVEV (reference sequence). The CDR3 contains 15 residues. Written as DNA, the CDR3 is TGTGCCAGCAGCACCCGACTAGCGGGGGGCCCCGAGCAGTACTTC. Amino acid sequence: CASSTRLAGGPEQYF.

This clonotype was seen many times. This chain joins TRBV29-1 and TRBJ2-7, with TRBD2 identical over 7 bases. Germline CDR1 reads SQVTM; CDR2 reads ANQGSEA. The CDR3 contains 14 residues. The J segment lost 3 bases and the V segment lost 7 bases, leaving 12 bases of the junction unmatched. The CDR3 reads CSAQGEGSGYEQYF. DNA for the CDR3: TGCAGCGCCCAAGGGGAGGGGAGCGGCTACGAGCAGTACTTC.

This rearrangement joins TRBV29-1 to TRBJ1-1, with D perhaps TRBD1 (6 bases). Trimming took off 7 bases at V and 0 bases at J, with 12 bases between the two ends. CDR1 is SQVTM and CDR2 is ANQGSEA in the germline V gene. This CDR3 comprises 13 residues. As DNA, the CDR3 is TGCAGCGCTCGACAGGTTTTGAACACTGAAGCTTTCTTT. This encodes CSARQVLNTEAFF.

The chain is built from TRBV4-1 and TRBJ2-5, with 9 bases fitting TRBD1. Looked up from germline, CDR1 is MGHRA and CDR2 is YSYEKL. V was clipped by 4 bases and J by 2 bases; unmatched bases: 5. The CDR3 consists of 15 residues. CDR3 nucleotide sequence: TGCGCCAGCAGCCGTAGTGGGACAGGGCAAGAGACCCAGTACTTC. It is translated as CASSRSGTGQETQYF.

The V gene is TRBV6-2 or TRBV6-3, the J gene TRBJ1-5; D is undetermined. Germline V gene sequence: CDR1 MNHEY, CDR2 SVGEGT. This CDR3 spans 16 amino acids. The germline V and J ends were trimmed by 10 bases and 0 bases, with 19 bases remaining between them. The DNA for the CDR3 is TGTGCCATCAAGCTTCAATCCCAGTTTAGCAATCAGCCCCAGCATTTT. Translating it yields CAIKLQSQFSNQPQHF.

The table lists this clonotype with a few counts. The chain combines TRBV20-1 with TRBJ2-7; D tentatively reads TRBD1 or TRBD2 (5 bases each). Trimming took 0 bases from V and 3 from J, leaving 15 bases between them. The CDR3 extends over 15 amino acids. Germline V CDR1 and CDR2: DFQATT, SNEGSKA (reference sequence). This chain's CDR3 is CSARDGVAGNYEQYF. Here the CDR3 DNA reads TGCAGTGCTAGAGACGGGGTGGCAGGGAACTACGAGCAGTACTTC.

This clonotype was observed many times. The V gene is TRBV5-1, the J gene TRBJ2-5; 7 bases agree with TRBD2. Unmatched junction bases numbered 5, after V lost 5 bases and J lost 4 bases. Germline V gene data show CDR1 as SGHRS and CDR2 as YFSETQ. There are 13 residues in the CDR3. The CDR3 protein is CASSQRGGETQYF. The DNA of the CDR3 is TGCGCCAGCAGTCAGCGCGGGGGAGAGACCCAGTACTTC.

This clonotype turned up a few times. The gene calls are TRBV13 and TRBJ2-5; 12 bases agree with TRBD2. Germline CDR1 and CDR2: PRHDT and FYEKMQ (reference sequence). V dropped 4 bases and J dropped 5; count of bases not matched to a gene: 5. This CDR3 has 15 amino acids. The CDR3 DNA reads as TGTGCCAGCAGCTCAAGACTAGCGGGGGCGGAGACCCAGTACTTC. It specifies CASSSRLAGAETQYF.

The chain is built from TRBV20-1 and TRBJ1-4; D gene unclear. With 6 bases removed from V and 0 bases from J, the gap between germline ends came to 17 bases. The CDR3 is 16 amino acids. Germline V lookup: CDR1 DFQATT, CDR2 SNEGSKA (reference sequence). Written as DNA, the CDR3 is TGCAGTGCCAGGCCCCTCACTAAGGCAACTAATGAAAAACTGTTTTTT. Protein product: CSARPLTKATNEKLFF.

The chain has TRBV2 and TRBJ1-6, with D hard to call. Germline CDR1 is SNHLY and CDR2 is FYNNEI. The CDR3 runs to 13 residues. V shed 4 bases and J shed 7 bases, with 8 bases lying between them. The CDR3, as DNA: TGTGCCAGCAGTGGGGAGGGAAATTCACCCCTCCACTTT. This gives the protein CASSGEGNSPLHF.

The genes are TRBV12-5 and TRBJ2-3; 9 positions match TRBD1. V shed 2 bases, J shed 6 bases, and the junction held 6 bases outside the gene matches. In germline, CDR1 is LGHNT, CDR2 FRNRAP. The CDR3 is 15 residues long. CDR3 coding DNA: TGTGCTAGTGGTTTGTCCAGACAGGGGGTTGATACGCAGTATTTT. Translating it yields CASGLSRQGVDTQYF. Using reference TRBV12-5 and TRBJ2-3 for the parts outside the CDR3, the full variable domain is DARVTQTPRHKVTEMGQEVTMRCQPILGHNTVFWYRQTMMQGLELLAYFRNRAPLDDSGMPKDRFSAEMPDATLATLKIQPSEPRDSAVYFCASGLSRQGVDTQYFGPGTRLTVL.

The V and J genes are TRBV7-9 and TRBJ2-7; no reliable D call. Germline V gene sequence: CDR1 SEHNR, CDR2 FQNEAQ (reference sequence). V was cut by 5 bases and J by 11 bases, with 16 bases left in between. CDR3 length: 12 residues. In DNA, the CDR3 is TGTGCCAGCAGCACCGGGCCCCAAACTGAGTACTTC. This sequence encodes CASSTGPQTEYF.

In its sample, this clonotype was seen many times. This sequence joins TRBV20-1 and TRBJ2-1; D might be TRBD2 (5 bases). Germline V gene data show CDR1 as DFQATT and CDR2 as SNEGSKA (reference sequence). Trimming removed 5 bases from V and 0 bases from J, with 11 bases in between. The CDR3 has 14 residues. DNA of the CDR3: TGCAGTGCTTCGGACTTCCGCTCCTACAATGAGCAGTTCTTC. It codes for CSASDFRSYNEQFF.

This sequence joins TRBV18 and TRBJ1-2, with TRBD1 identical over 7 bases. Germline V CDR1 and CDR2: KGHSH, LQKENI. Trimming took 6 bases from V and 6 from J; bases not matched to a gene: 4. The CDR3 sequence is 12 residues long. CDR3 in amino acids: CASSVGQDGYTF. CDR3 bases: TGTGCCAGCTCCGTAGGACAGGATGGCTACACCTTC.

The CDR3 sequence: CASSPPAGAEQYF. Written as DNA, the CDR3 is TGTGCCAGCTCACCACCGGCAGGGGCCGAGCAGTACTTC. V gene TRBV18 combines with J gene TRBJ2-7; maybe TRBD1 (6 bases). The CDR3 has 13 amino acids. The germline gives CDR1 KGHSH, CDR2 LQKENI. Deletions cut 0 bases from V and 6 bases from J, with 9 bases between.

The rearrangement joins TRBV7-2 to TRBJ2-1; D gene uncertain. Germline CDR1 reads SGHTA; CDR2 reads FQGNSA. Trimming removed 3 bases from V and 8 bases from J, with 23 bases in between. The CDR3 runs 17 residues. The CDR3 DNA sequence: TGTGCCAGCAGCTTGGCCCTTGGGCTCCTTGGCGACGATGAGCAGTTCTTC. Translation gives CASSLALGLLGDDEQFF.